The present TCR beta chain was sequenced within a study of cytomegalovirus exposure and HLA in healthy donors. Study findings and constraints: While the bulk of TCR sequences proved rare, some public TCRs turned up in many donors. The investigators catalogued 160 or so TCR beta chains as cytomegalovirus-associated. A subsequent analysis found that TCR clusters from the first cohort also tended to co-occur in the approximately 110 validation repertoires, with 90% to 95% of cluster scores above 0.

Libraries were prepared by immunoSEQ multiplex PCR; TCRdb keeps only in-frame clonotypes and omits some of them. The sample includes a few hundred thousand clones, 80% to 95% of them seen just once. Trimming took 10 bases from V and 3 from J, leaving 4 bases between them. Germline CDR1 is SNHLY and CDR2 is FYNNEI. This CDR3 has 9 residues. As for this clone: Antigen: not known.

From the approximately 120-subject validation cohort, which was separate from the approximately 700-subject first cohort, the donors were drawn. Material for sequencing was PBMCs. The J gene is TRBJ2-7, the V gene TRBV2; no reliable D call. This TCR was recovered from a woman aged 30 to 39 in good health and CMV-seronegative. CDR3 DNA sequence: TGTGCCATTATCTACGAGCAGTACTTC. Protein: CAIIYEQYF.